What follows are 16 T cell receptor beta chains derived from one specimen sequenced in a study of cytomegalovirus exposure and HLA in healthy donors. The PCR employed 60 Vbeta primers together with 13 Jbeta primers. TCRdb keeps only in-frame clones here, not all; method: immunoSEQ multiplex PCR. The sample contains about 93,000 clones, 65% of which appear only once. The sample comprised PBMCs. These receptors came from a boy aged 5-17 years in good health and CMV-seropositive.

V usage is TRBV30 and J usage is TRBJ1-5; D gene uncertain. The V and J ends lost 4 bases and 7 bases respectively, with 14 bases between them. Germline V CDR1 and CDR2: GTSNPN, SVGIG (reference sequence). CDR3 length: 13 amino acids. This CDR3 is CAWTREDGQPQHF. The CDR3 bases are TGTGCCTGGACGAGGGAGGACGGACAGCCCCAGCATTTT.

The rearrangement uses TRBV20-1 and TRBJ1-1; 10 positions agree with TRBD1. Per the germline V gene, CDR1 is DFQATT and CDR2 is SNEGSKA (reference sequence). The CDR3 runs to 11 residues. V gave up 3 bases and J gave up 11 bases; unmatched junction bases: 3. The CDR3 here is CSARGTGDAFF. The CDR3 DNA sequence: TGCAGTGCTAGGGGGACAGGGGACGCTTTCTTT.

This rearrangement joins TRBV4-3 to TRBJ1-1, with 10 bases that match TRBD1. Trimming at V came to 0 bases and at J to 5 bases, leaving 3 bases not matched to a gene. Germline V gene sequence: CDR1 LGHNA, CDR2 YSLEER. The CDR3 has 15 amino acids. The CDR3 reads CASSQDRTGGTEAFF. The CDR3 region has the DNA TGCGCCAGCAGCCAAGATAGGACAGGGGGTACTGAAGCTTTCTTT.

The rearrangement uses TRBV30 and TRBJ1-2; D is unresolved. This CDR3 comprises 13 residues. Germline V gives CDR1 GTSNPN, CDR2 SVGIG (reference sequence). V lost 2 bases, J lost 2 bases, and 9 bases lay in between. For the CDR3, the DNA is TGTGCCTGGAGTTATCTACAGAACTATGGCTACACCTTC. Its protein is CAWSYLQNYGYTF.

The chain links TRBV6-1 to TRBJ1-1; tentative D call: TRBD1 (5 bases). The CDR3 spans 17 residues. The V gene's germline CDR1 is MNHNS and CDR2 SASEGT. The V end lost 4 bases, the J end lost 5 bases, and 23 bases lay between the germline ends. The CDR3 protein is CASSAFLGIQGGTEAFF. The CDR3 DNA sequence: TGTGCCAGCAGTGCCTTTTTAGGGATCCAGGGTGGTACTGAAGCTTTCTTT.

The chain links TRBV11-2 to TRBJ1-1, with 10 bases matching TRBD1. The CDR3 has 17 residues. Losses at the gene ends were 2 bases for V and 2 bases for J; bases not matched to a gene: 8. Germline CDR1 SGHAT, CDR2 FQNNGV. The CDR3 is CASSLLKGQGKNTEAFF. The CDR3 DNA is TGTGCCAGCAGCTTATTAAAGGGACAGGGGAAAAACACTGAAGCTTTCTTT.

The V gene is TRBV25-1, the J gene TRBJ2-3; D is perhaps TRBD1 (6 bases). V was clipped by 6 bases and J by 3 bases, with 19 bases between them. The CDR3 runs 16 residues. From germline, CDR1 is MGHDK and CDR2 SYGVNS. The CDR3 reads CASSAVGTKPTDTQYF. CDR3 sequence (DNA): TGTGCCAGCAGCGCAGTAGGGACAAAACCGACAGATACGCAGTATTTT.

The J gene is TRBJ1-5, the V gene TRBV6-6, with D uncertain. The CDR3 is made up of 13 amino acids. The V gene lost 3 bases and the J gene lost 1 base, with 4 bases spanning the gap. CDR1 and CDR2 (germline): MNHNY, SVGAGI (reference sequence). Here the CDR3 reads CASSYGSNQPQHF. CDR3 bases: TGTGCCAGCAGTTATGGCAGCAATCAGCCCCAGCATTTT.

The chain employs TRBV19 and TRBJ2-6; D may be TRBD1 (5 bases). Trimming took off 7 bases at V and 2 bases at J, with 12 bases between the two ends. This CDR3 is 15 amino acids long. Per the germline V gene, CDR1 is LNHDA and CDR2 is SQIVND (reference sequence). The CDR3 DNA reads TGTGCCAGTACCGACCTAGGGGCTGGGGCCAACGTCCTGACTTTC. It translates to CASTDLGAGANVLTF. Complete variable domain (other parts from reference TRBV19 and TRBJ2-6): DGGITQSPKYLFRKEGQNVTLSCEQNLNHDAMYWYRQDPGQGLRLIYYSQIVNDFQKGDIAEGYSVSREKKESFPLTVTSAQKNPTAFYLCASTDLGAGANVLTFGAGSRLTVL.

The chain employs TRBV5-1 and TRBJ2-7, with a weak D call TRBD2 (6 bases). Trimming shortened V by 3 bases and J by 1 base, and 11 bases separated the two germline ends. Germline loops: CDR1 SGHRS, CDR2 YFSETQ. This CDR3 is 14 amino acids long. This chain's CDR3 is CASSSGDRSYEQYF. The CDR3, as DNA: TGCGCCAGCAGCTCGGGGGATCGGTCCTACGAGCAGTACTTC.

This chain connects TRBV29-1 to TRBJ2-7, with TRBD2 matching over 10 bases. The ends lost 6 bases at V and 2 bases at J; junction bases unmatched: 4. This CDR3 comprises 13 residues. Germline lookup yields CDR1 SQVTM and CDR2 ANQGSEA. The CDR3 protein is CSVLLAGTYEQYF. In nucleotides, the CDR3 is TGCAGCGTCCTACTAGCGGGAACCTACGAGCAGTACTTC.

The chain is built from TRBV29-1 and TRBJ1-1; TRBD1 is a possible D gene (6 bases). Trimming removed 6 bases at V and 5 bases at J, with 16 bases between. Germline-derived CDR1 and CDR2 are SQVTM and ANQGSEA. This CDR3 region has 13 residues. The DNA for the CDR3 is TGCAGCGTACGAACAGGGACACGGACTGAAGCTTTCTTT. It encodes CSVRTGTRTEAFF.

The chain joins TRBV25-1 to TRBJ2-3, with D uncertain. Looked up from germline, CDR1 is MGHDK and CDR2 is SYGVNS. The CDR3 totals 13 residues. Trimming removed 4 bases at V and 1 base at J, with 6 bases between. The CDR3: CASSGTGTDTQYF. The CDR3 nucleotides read TGTGCCAGCAGTGGTACAGGCACAGATACGCAGTATTTT.

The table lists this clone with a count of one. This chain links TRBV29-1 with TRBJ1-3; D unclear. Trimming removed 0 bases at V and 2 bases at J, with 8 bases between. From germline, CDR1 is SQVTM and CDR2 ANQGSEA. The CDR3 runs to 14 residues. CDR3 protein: CSVEESGAGNTIYF. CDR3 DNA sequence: TGCAGCGTTGAAGAATCCGGGGCTGGAAACACCATATATTTT.

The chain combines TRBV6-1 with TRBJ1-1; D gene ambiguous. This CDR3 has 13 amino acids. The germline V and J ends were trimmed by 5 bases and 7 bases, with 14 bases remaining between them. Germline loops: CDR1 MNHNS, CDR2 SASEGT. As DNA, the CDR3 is TGTGCCAGCAGTTATTCGGGGTTGGGTGAAGCTTTCTTT. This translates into CASSYSGLGEAFF.

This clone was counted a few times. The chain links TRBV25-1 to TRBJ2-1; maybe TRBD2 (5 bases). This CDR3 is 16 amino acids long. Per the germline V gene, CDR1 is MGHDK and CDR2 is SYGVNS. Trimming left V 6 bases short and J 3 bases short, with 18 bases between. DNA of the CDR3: TGTGCCAGCAGCCCCACCCGGGGAGAGAACTACAATGAGCAGTTCTTC. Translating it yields CASSPTRGENYNEQFF.